The rows below give T cell receptor beta chains drawn from one sample of a study of blood T cell repertoires in COVID-19. TCRdb's copy holds only in-frame clones and misses some; the assay was immunoSEQ multiplex PCR. This table has some 240,000 clones, 80% to 95% appearing once. Sequencing input: peripheral blood. These receptor sequences come from a man between 60 and 75 years old with COVID-19, enrolled during active disease. Each CDR3 is given with its conserved first and last residue.

V | CDR3
TRBV30 | CAWSGPTVSGYTF
TRBV5-4 | CASPETPGFFEKLFF
TRBV19 | CASSWTGDTGELFF
TRBV27 | CASGEEGDTQYF
TRBV11-2 | CASTGLTGNTGELFF
TRBV2 | CASSAGTGVGNVLTF
TRBV10-2 | CASSEYRGADSETQYF
TRBV4-1 | CASSQLGQIYGYTF
TRBV5-1 | CASSPDRAYEQYF
TRBV2 | CATTTGVNSPLHF
TRBV21-1 | CASSTLGAGNEQFF
TRBV7-2 | CASSLWEGVGEPQHF
TRBV3-1/TRBV3-2 | CASSRTGPNEQFF
TRBV14 | CASSLNNEQFF
TRBV5-1 | CASSLGTSGEQYF
TRBV6-2/TRBV6-3 | CASSQGIYEQYF
TRBV28 | CASSFSPTNNQPQHF
TRBV28 | CASSTQTGKETQYF
TRBV9 | CASSAAGGGGQNEQFF
TRBV25-1 | CASSPRGGRNEQFF
TRBV5-4 | CASSLGGLGQETQYF
TRBV2 | CASILSGGAGYTF
TRBV5-1 | CASSLAGQGALGYTF
TRBV29-1 | CSVEGTGGAFTEAFF
TRBV6-6 | CASTDASGSKETQYF
TRBV23-1 | CASSRRTSGGLTDTQYF
TRBV18 | CASSPHERAEAFF
TRBV28 | CASSFQGRSGYTF
TRBV27 | CASSSWTGGGTYEQYF
TRBV7-3 | CASSDPGLAGDADTQYF
TRBV5-5 | CASSLAAGTSYEQYF
TRBV2 | CASRRQVNTEAFF
TRBV27 | CASSQQGTNYGYTF
TRBV2 | CASSESAGRLNSGNTIYF
TRBV3-1/TRBV3-2 | CASSHVGTSGIGELFF
TRBV7-9 | CASSLRTDGYEQYF
TRBV2 | CASTSDRRAGSPLHF
TRBV4-1 | CASSQAGGLNSYNEQFF
TRBV5-6 | CASSWPGVRSTDTQYF
TRBV4-1 | CASSQDDRAGLDYEQYF
TRBV18 | CASSPPGLGELFF
TRBV24-1 | CATSGIGTSGSSYNEQFF
TRBV2 | CASSVAGGPGELFF
TRBV19 | CASSGRVNYGYTF
TRBV28 | CASSVGGRGAADTEAFF
TRBV4-2 | CASSLQIPGANVLTF
TRBV7-2 | CASSPSTGRYEKLFF
TRBV28 | CASRRLAGSYEQYF
TRBV28 | CASSSDGSNTEAFF
TRBV28 | CASRDPGTGGIHEQYF